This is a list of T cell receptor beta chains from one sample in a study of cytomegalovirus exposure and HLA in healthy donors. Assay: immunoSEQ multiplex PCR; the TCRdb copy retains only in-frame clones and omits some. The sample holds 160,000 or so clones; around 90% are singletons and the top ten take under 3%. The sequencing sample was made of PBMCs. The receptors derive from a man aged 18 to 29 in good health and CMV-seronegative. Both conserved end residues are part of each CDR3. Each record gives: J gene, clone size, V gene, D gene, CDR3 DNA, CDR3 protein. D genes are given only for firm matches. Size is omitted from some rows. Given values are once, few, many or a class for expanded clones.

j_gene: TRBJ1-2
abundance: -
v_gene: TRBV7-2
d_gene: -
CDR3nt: TGTGCCAGCAGCTTTTTGCGGGATCAAGGCTACACCTTC
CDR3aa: CASSFLRDQGYTF

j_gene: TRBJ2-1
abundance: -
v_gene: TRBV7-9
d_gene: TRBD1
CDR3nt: TGTGCCAGCAACAATTTGGGACAGGGGGCCGTGGTGGGCAATGAGCAGTTCTTC
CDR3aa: CASNNLGQGAVVGNEQFF

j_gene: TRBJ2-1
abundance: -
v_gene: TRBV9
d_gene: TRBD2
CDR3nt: TGTGCCAGCAGCGTAGTTTCTAGCGGGACCGACGGTGAGCAGTTCTTC
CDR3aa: CASSVVSSGTDGEQFF

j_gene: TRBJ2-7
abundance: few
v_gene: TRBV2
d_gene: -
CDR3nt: TGTGCCAGCAGCGAGACCTACGAGCAGTACTTC
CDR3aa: CASSETYEQYF

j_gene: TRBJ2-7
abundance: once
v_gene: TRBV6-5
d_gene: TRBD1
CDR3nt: TGTGCCAGCAGTTTCAAACAGGGGGCGTGGGAGCAGTACTTC
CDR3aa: CASSFKQGAWEQYF

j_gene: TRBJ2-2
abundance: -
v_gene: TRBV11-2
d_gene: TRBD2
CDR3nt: TGTGCCAGCAGCTTAGGCCGCGTTAGCGGGGGGGCCGGGGAGCTGTTTTTT
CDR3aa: CASSLGRVSGGAGELFF

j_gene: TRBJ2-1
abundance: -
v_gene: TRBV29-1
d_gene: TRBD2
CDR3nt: TGCAGCGCCGACGGACTAGCGGGGGGCTACAATGAGCAGTTCTTC
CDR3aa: CSADGLAGGYNEQFF

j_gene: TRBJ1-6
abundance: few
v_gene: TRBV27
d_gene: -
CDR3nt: TGTGCCAGCAGTGCCCCAGGGATCTATAATTCACCCCTCCACTTT
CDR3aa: CASSAPGIYNSPLHF

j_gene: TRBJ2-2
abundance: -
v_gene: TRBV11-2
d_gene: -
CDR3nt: TGTGCCAGCAGTGTTATACGGGGGTTCACCGGGGAGCTGTTTTTT
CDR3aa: CASSVIRGFTGELFF

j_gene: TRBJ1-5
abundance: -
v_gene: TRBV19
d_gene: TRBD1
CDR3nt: TGTGCCAGTACCCCTAGGGGACAGGGCAATCAGCCCCAGCATTTT
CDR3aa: CASTPRGQGNQPQHF

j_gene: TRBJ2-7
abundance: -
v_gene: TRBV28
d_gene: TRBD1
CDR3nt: TGTGCCAGCAGCCAGCAAGGGACAGGGTTTCCGGGGGAGCAGTACTTC
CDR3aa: CASSQQGTGFPGEQYF

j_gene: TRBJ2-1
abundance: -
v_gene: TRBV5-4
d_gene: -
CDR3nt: TGTGCCAGCAGCCCTCAATCTAGGGAGCAGTTCTTC
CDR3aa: CASSPQSREQFF

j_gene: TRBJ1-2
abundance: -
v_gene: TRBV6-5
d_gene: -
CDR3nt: TGTGCCACCATCCCCAGCCGGGATACGGATGGCTACACCTTC
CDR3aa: CATIPSRDTDGYTF

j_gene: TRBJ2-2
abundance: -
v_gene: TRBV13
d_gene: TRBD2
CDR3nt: TGTGCCAGCAGCCTCCACCGGACTAGCGATTACACCGGGGAGCTGTTTTTT
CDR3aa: CASSLHRTSDYTGELFF

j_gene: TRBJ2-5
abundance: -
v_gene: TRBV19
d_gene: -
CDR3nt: TGTGCCAGTAGTACAGGGGCGGAGACCCAGTACTTC
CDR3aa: CASSTGAETQYF

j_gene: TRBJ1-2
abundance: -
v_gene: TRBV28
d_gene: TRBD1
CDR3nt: TGTGCCAGCAGTTGGGACAGGGGGCCTGGCTACACCTTC
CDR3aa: CASSWDRGPGYTF

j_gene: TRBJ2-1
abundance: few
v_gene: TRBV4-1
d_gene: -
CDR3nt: TGCGCCAGCAGCCAAGATCCCCAGGTTTCATACAATGAGCAGTTCTTC
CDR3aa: CASSQDPQVSYNEQFF

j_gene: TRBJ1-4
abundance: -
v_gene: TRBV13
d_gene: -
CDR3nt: TGTGCCAGCAGTAAAACAGAAAGCGAAAAACTGTTTTTT
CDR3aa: CASSKTESEKLFF

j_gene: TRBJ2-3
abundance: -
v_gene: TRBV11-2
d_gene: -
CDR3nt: TGTGCCAGCAGGTCGCCGCGAGGGGGAGATACGCAGTATTTT
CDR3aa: CASRSPRGGDTQYF

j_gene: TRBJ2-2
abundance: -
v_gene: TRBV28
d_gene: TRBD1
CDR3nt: TGTGCCAGCAGTTTCAGGGGGCTTCTGGCCGGGGAGCTGTTTTTT
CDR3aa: CASSFRGLLAGELFF

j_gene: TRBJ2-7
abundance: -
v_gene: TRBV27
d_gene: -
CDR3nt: TGTGCCAGCAGTTTATCAGGGGCCTACGAGCAGTACTTC
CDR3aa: CASSLSGAYEQYF